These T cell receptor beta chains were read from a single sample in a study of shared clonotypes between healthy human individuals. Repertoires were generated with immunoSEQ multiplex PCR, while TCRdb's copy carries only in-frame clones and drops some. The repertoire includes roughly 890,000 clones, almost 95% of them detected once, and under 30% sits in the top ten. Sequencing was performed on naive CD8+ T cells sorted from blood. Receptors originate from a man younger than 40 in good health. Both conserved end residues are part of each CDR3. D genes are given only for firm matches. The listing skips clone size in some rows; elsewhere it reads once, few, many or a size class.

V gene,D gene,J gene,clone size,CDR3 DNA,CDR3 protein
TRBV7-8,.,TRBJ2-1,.,TGTGCCAGCAGCTCCCCCTTAGCTAGTTTTGAGCAGTTCTTC,CASSSPLASFEQFF
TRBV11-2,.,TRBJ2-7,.,TGTGCCAGCAGCTTAGTCTACATGTACGAGCAGTACTTC,CASSLVYMYEQYF
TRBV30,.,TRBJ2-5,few,TGTGCCTGGAGTGGGCTGCAAGAGACCCAGTACTTC,CAWSGLQETQYF
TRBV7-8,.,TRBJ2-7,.,TGTGCCAGCAGCTTATCTGCACAGGGAACCGAGCAGTACTTC,CASSLSAQGTEQYF
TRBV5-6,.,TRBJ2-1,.,TGTGCCAGCAGCTTCCCAGGGGGGAATGAGCAGTTCTTC,CASSFPGGNEQFF
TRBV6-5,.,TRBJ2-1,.,TGTGCCAGCAGTTACTCTCGGGTTTCCTACAATGAGCAGTTCTTC,CASSYSRVSYNEQFF
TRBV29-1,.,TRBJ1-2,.,TGCAGCGTTGGGGCCGGCAGTTCTAACTATGGCTACACCTTC,CSVGAGSSNYGYTF
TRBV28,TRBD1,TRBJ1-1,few,TGTGCCAGCAGTGCCGGGACAGGGCCCGCTGAAGCTTTCTTT,CASSAGTGPAEAFF
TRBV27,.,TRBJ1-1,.,TGTGCCAGCAGTTTAATAGCGGCAGGGGCCCCTGAAGCTTTCTTT,CASSLIAAGAPEAFF
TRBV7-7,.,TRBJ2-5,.,TGTGCTAGCAGCTTCTTTGGTCAAGAGACCCAGTACTTC,CASSFFGQETQYF
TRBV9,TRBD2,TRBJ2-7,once,TGTGCCAGCAGCGTACATCCTTGGACTAGCGATAGTTGCCACGAGCAGTACTTC,CASSVHPWTSDSCHEQYF
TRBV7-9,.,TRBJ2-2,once,TGTGCCAGCAGCGGCGGAGAGGGAGTAGTTGGGGAGCTGTTTTTT,CASSGGEGVVGELFF
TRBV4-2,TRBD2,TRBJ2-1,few,TGTGCCAGCAGCCAACTAGCGGGAGGTTTTGATGAGCAGTTCTTC,CASSQLAGGFDEQFF
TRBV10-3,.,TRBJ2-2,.,TGTGCCATCAGTGATGCCCCCGAGGGAACAGCGAACACCGGGGAGCTGTTTTTT,CAISDAPEGTANTGELFF
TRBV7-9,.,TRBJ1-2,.,TGTGCCAGCAGCTTACGAGAACGCGGGTATGGCTACACCTTC,CASSLRERGYGYTF